The 17 T cell receptor beta chains below were found in one sample sequenced in a study of cytomegalovirus exposure and HLA in healthy donors. PCR employed 60 Vbeta and 13 Jbeta primers. Profiled with immunoSEQ multiplex PCR; TCRdb holds only in-frame clones, not every one. The profile shows about 200,000 clones, roughly 80% of them singletons. The sequenced sample consisted of PBMCs. The receptors originated from a male donor in good health and CMV-seronegative.

V and J are TRBV7-9 and TRBJ2-3, with TRBD2 as a possible D gene (5 bases). The length of the CDR3 is 17 residues. The germline gives CDR1 SEHNR, CDR2 FQNEAQ (reference sequence). The V end was cut by 4 bases, the J end by 1 base, with 18 bases between. The CDR3 sequence is CASSSKAGKVGTDTQYF. In DNA, the CDR3 is TGTGCCAGCAGCTCAAAGGCCGGGAAAGTGGGCACAGATACGCAGTATTTT.

The J gene is TRBJ1-1, the V gene TRBV6-5; 7 bases agree with TRBD1. The length of the CDR3 is 14 residues. Per germline, CDR1 MNHEY and CDR2 SVGAGI. Trimming at V came to 4 bases and at J to 3 bases, leaving 5 bases not matched to a gene. The CDR3 loop is CASSLRTGYTEAFF. The CDR3 DNA is TGTGCCAGCAGTTTAAGGACAGGCTACACTGAAGCTTTCTTT.

The chain employs TRBV2 and TRBJ2-5; D perhaps matches TRBD1 (5 bases). The CDR3 extends over 13 amino acids. Per germline, CDR1 SNHLY and CDR2 FYNNEI. Between the trimmed V and J ends, which lost 4 bases and 5 bases, there was a span of 11 bases. The CDR3 coding sequence is TGTGCCAGCAGTGCCCAGGGTTGGGAGACCCAGTACTTC. This sequence encodes CASSAQGWETQYF.

The chain is built from TRBV27 and TRBJ2-5; 10 positions match TRBD1. Looked up from germline, CDR1 is MNHEY and CDR2 is SMNVEV (reference sequence). The junction had 5 bases not matched to a gene; V was cut back by 4 bases and J by 3 bases. This CDR3 has 15 residues. The CDR3, as DNA: TGTGCCAGCAGTTCCCCGGACAGGGGGAAAGAGACCCAGTACTTC. Its translation: CASSSPDRGKETQYF.

The CDR3 nucleotides are TGTGCCAGCCGGATGGGGGGACCCTACAATGAGCAGTTCTTC. Encoded protein: CASRMGGPYNEQFF. V and J are TRBV6-1 and TRBJ2-1, with D possibly TRBD2 on 6 matching bases. Germline lookup yields CDR1 MNHNS and CDR2 SASEGT. Trimming pared 8 bases from V and 2 bases from J, leaving 13 bases between. The CDR3 covers 14 residues.

The V gene is TRBV27, the J gene TRBJ2-7; 12 bases agree with TRBD2. The CDR3 is 14 amino acids. The germline V gene has CDR1 MNHEY and CDR2 SMNVEV (reference sequence). V gave up 6 bases and J gave up 4 bases; unmatched junction bases: 4. The CDR3 here is CASSRLAGVYEQYF. In DNA, the CDR3 is TGTGCCAGCAGCCGACTAGCGGGGGTTTACGAGCAGTACTTC.

This clone was detected once. The chain carries TRBV6-7 and TRBJ2-3; the match to TRBD2 covers 12 bases. TRBV6-7 is labeled an ORF, and its function is uncertain. The CDR3 has 17 amino acids. The V and J ends lost 1 base and 2 bases, in that order; junction bases with no gene match: 4. The chain's CDR3 is CASSYYSSGRDTDTQYF. CDR3 in DNA: TGTGCCAGCAGTTACTATTCTAGCGGGAGGGACACAGATACGCAGTATTTT.

The chain links TRBV2 to TRBJ2-1; 7 bases fit TRBD2. Germline loops: CDR1 SNHLY, CDR2 FYNNEI. The CDR3 contains 16 residues. V shed 5 bases, J shed 8 bases, and the junction held 15 bases outside the gene matches. The CDR3 DNA reads as TGTGCCAGCAGTAATCTGTTGGGAGGGCCAAGGGATGAGCAGTTCTTC. Residues: CASSNLLGGPRDEQFF.

This clone was observed once. The chain links TRBV2 to TRBJ1-1; tentatively, D is TRBD1 (6 bases). Germline V lookup: CDR1 SNHLY, CDR2 FYNNEI. This CDR3 has 15 residues. Trimming stripped 4 bases from V and 1 base from J, with 13 bases between. CDR3 loop: CASSAARTANTEAFF. The CDR3 bases are TGTGCCAGCAGTGCCGCCAGGACAGCGAACACTGAAGCTTTCTTT.

The chain is built from TRBV7-8 and TRBJ1-1; 8 nucleotides match TRBD1. Germline V gene data show CDR1 as SGHVS and CDR2 as FQNEAQ. V lost 5 bases to trimming and J lost 1 base; unmatched junction nucleotides: 9. This CDR3 region has 16 residues. CDR3 sequence (DNA): TGTGCCAGCAGCCTGGGCCCAGGGACAGGGAACACTGAAGCTTTCTTT. It is translated as CASSLGPGTGNTEAFF.

The chain recombines TRBV7-6 with TRBJ2-5; the D gene is possibly TRBD1 (5 bases). The J call may be in error: the DNA end matches TRBJ2-7 better. CDR1 and CDR2 (germline): SGHVS, FNYEAQ. CDR3 length: 14 residues. CDR3: CASSRDSATYEQYF. The CDR3 nucleotides are TGTGCCAGCAGCCGCGACAGCGCGACCTACGAGCAGTACTTC.

The chain is built from TRBV7-6 and TRBJ1-1; no definite D call. Trimming removed 2 bases at V and 0 bases at J, with 7 bases between. Looked up from germline, CDR1 is SGHVS and CDR2 is FNYEAQ. The length of the CDR3 is 14 residues. As DNA, the CDR3 is TGTGCCAGCAGCTTATCTTCTGTGAACACTGAAGCTTTCTTT. This codes for CASSLSSVNTEAFF.

This rearrangement joins TRBV6-1 to TRBJ2-3; 12 bases are shared with TRBD2. CDR1 and CDR2 (germline): MNHNS, SASEGT. V lost 4 bases to trimming and J lost 2 bases; unmatched junction nucleotides: 10. This CDR3 contains 18 residues. Written as DNA, the CDR3 is TGTGCCAGCAGTGGCGACTTACTAGCGGGAGGCTTCACAGATACGCAGTATTTT. Its protein is CASSGDLLAGGFTDTQYF.

The chain has TRBV6-1 and TRBJ2-2; D is unresolved. Trimming stripped 6 bases from V and 6 bases from J, with 8 bases between. Looked up from germline, CDR1 is MNHNS and CDR2 is SASEGT. The CDR3 runs 12 residues. This CDR3 reads CASRRIPGELFF. CDR3 coding DNA: TGTGCCAGCAGGAGGATTCCCGGGGAGCTGTTTTTT.

This clone was detected a few times. The CDR3 DNA reads as TGCGCCAGCAGCCGCTCCCCCAGGGGGGCGGTTGAAAAACTGTTTTTT. Amino acid sequence: CASSRSPRGAVEKLFF. The rearrangement uses TRBV4-1 and TRBJ1-4, with TRBD1 matching 7 bases. CDR3 length: 16 residues. V lost 4 bases to trimming and J lost 7 bases; unmatched junction nucleotides: 12. CDR1 and CDR2 (germline): MGHRA, YSYEKL.

CDR3 loop: CASSQGTVQGNTIYF. The CDR3 DNA reads as TGTGCCAGCAGCCAAGGGACAGTTCAAGGAAACACCATATATTTT. J is TRBJ1-3 and V is TRBV4-2, with D possibly matching TRBD1 (6 bases). CDR1 is LGHNA and CDR2 is YNFKEQ in the germline V gene. The CDR3 is 15 amino acids. V was trimmed by 1 base and J by 4 bases, leaving 11 bases between them.

The gene calls are TRBV21-1 and TRBJ1-1; the table's D call TRBD1 went unverified against the DNA. TRBV21-1 is a known pseudogene. The CDR3 extends over 14 amino acids. The CDR3 loop reads CASSTPWADTEAFF. For the CDR3, the DNA is TGTGCCAGCAGCACACCGTGGGCCGACACTGAAGCTTTCTTT.